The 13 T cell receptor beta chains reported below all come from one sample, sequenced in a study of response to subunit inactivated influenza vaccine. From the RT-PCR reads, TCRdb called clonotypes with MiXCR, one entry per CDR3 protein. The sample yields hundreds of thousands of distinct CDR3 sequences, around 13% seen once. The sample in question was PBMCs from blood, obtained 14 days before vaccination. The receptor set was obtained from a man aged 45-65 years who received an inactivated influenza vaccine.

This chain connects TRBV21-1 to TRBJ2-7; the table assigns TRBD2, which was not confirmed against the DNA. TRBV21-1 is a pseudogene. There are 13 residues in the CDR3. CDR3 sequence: CATHRHGGWEQYF. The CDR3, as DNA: TGTGCCACCCATCGACACGGAGGGTGGGAGCAGTACTTC.

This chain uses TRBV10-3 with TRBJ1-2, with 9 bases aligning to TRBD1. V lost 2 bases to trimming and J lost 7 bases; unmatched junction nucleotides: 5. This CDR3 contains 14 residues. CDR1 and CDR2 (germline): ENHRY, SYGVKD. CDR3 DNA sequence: TGTGCCATCAGTGAGGGGACAGGGAGATCTGGCTACACCTTC. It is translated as CAISEGTGRSGYTF.

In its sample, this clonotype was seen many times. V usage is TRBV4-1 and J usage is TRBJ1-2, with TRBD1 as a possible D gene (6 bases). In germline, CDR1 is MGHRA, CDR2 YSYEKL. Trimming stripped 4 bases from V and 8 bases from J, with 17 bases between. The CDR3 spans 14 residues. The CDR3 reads CASSPPGAPGGYTF. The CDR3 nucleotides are TGCGCCAGCAGCCCCCCAGGGGCGCCGGGAGGCTACACCTTC.

This chain's CDR3 is CAISELSKNEQFF. The CDR3 nucleotides read TGTGCCATCAGTGAACTCTCTAAAAATGAGCAGTTCTTC. The gene calls are TRBV10-3 and TRBJ2-1; no clear D. This CDR3 region has 13 residues. Trimming left V 3 bases short and J 7 bases short, with 10 bases between. CDR1 is ENHRY, CDR2 SYGVKD, per germline.

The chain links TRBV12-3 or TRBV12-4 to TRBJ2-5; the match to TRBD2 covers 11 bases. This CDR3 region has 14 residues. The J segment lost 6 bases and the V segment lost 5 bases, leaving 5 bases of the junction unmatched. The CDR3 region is CASSKGLAVKTQYF. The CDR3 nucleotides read TGTGCCAGCAGTAAGGGACTAGCGGTAAAGACCCAGTACTTC.

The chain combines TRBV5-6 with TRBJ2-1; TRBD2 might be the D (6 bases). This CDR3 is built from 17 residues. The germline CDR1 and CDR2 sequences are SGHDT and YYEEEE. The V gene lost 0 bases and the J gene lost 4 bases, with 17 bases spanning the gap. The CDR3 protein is CASSLESAGTTYNEQFF. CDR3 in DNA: TGTGCCAGCAGCTTGGAGTCGGCGGGGACCACATACAATGAGCAGTTCTTC.

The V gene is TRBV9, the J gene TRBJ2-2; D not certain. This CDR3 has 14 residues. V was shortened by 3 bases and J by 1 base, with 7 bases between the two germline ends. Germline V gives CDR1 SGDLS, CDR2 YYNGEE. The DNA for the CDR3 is TGTGCCAGCAGCGAGGACCAGAACACCGGGGAGCTGTTTTTT. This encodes CASSEDQNTGELFF.

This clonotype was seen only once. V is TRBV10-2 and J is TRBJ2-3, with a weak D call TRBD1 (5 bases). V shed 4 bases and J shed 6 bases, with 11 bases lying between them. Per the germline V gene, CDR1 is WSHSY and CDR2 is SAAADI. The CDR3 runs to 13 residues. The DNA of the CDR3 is TGCGCCAGCAGTGGCCCGACAGTGGATACGCAGTATTTT. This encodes CASSGPTVDTQYF.

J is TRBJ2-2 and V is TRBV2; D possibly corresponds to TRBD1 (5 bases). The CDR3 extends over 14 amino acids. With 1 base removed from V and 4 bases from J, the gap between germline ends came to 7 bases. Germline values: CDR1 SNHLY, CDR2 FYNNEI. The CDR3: CASSEGRGTGELFF. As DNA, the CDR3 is TGTGCCAGCAGTGAAGGAAGGGGCACCGGGGAGCTGTTTTTT.

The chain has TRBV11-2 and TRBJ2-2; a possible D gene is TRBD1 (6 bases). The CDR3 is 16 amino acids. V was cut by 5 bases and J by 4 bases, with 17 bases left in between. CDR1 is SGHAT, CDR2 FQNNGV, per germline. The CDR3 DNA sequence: TGTGCCAGCAGCGTAACAGGGTCCGATGGCACCGGGGAGCTGTTTTTT. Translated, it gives CASSVTGSDGTGELFF.

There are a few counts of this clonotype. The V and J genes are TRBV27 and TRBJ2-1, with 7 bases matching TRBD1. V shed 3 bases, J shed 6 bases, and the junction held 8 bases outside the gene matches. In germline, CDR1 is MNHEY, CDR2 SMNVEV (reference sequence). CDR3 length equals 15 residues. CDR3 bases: TGTGCCAGCAGTTTTTATACAGGGGTCGCCAATGAGCAGTTCTTC. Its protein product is CASSFYTGVANEQFF.

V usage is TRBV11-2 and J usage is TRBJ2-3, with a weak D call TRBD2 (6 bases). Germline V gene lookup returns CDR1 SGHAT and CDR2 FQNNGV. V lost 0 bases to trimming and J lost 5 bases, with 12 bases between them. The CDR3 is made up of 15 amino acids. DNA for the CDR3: TGTGCCAGCAGCTTAGACGGGGGAGGCATAGATACGCAGTATTTT. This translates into CASSLDGGGIDTQYF. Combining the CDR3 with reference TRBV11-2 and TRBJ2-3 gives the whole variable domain EAGVAQSPRYKIIEKRQSVAFWCNPISGHATLYWYQQILGQGPKLLIQFQNNGVVDDSQLPKDRFSAERLKGVDSTLKIQPAKLEDSAVYLCASSLDGGGIDTQYFGPGTRLTVL.

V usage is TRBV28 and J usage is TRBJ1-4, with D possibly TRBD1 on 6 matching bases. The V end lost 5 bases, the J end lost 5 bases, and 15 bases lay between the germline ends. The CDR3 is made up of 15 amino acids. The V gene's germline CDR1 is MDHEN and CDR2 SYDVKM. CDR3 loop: CASSKGDTRNEKLFF. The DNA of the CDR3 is TGTGCCAGCAGTAAGGGGGACACTAGAAATGAAAAACTGTTTTTT.